Following are 20 T cell receptor beta chains from one sample sequenced in a study of identifying expanded T cells in peripheral blood. Some clones are missing from TCRdb's copy, which holds only in-frame ones; the method was immunoSEQ multiplex PCR. The sample contains tens of thousands of clones, about nine tenths of which appear only once. The sample taken for sequencing was blood. The origin of the receptors is a person between 18 and 75 years old in good health.

This chain links TRBV9 with TRBJ2-7; 7 bases fit TRBD2. J lost 0 bases, V lost 4 bases, and 4 bases had no gene match. Germline V gives CDR1 SGDLS, CDR2 YYNGEE. CDR3 size: 14 residues. Written as DNA, the CDR3 is TGTGCCAGCAGCAGGGGAGGGGACTCCTACGAGCAGTACTTC. Its protein product is CASSRGGDSYEQYF.

The rearrangement links TRBV14 to TRBJ2-7, with D hard to call. The V and J ends lost 2 bases and 0 bases respectively, with 14 bases between them. Germline V gene sequence: CDR1 SGHDN, CDR2 FVKESK. This CDR3 is 16 amino acids long. CDR3 nucleotides: TGTGCCAGCAGCCAAATCCAGGCCATAAGCTCCTACGAGCAGTACTTC. As protein: CASSQIQAISSYEQYF.

The chain has TRBV25-1 and TRBJ1-1; tentative D call: TRBD1 (5 bases). The germline V gene encodes CDR1 MGHDK and CDR2 SYGVNS. The length of the CDR3 is 14 residues. Trimming took 4 bases from V and 6 from J, leaving 15 bases between them. The CDR3 spells CASSARDPGAEAFF. The CDR3 DNA reads as TGTGCCAGCAGTGCCCGGGACCCTGGCGCTGAAGCTTTCTTT.

This sequence joins TRBV6-6 and TRBJ1-1; unclear D gene. V was cut by 7 bases and J by 4 bases, with 22 bases left in between. From germline, CDR1 is MNHNY and CDR2 SVGAGI (reference sequence). This CDR3 is built from 16 residues. The chain's CDR3 is CASTAPTGPLGTEAFF. As DNA, the CDR3 is TGTGCCAGCACGGCTCCCACCGGGCCCTTGGGCACTGAAGCTTTCTTT.

The genes are TRBV7-2 and TRBJ2-3; D is perhaps TRBD2 (6 bases). This CDR3 has 14 residues. Trimming stripped 1 base from V and 13 bases from J, with 18 bases between. The germline CDR1 and CDR2 sequences are SGHTA and FQGNSA. The DNA of the CDR3 is TGTGCCAGCAGCTTAGGCATTGCGGAGGGAGTTAAGTATTTT. Translation: CASSLGIAEGVKYF.

In regard to this clone: A read error may account for a junction end that differs from germline. V usage is TRBV13 and J usage is TRBJ1-1; the D gene is possibly TRBD1 (6 bases). The CDR3 runs 14 residues. CDR1 and CDR2 from the germline V gene are PRHDT and FYEKMQ (reference sequence). The CDR3 sequence: CASSLGGSDTEAFF. The CDR3 coding sequence is TGTGCCAGCAGCCTAGGGGGGTCCGACACTGAAGCTTTCTTT.

This clone was recorded only once. The chain combines TRBV7-6 with TRBJ1-6; D unclear. CDR3 length: 18 amino acids. Trimming cost V 2 bases and J 1 base, with 15 bases left between them. The germline CDR1 and CDR2 sequences are SGHVS and FNYEAQ. CDR3 DNA sequence: TGTGCCAGCAGCTTATTCCCCTCCTCGGGGTCCTATAATTCACCCCTCCACTTT. As protein: CASSLFPSSGSYNSPLHF.

The chain joins TRBV19 to TRBJ2-7; D might be TRBD2 (5 bases). V dropped 6 bases and J dropped 7 bases, with 22 bases sitting between them. The CDR3 covers 15 residues. CDR1 and CDR2 (germline): LNHDA, SQIVND (reference sequence). The CDR3 reads CASSDDYGVMDEQYF. The CDR3 DNA sequence: TGTGCCAGTAGCGACGATTACGGGGTAATGGATGAGCAGTACTTC.

This chain connects TRBV15 to TRBJ2-3; perhaps TRBD1 as D (6 bases). The CDR3 consists of 14 residues. Germline CDR1 is LNHNV and CDR2 is YYDKDF (reference sequence). With 2 bases removed from V and 7 bases from J, the gap between germline ends came to 13 bases. Here the CDR3 reads CATSRMQGTNTQYF. The DNA for the CDR3 is TGTGCCACCAGCAGAATGCAGGGGACAAATACGCAGTATTTT.

The chain has TRBV2 and TRBJ2-7; TRBD2 matches 7 bases. V gave up 2 bases and J gave up 2 bases; unmatched junction bases: 6. The CDR3 runs to 15 residues. Looked up from germline, CDR1 is SNHLY and CDR2 is FYNNEI. The CDR3 bases are TGTGCCAGCAGTGAATGGGGGGGGAGTGCCTACGAGCAGTACTTC. Residues: CASSEWGGSAYEQYF.

The CDR3 DNA reads as TGTGCCAGCAGTTCGGGACAGCCCCAGCATTTT. Its protein product is CASSSGQPQHF. The chain links TRBV28 to TRBJ1-5; D unresolved. CDR1 and CDR2 (germline): MDHEN, SYDVKM. The CDR3 has 11 residues. Deletions cut 4 bases from V and 7 bases from J, with 5 bases between.

The V call is TRBV7-6, the J call TRBJ2-7, with no clear D. The V gene lost 1 base and the J gene lost 3 bases, with 13 bases spanning the gap. CDR3 length: 15 residues. CDR1 and CDR2 from the germline V gene are SGHVS and FNYEAQ. This CDR3 reads CASSLGHGGNYEQYF. CDR3 DNA sequence: TGTGCCAGCAGCTTAGGACATGGCGGTAACTACGAGCAGTACTTC.

The CDR3 DNA is TGTGCCAGCATATGGTCAGATACGCAGTATTTT. It codes for CASIWSDTQYF. The chain uses TRBV28 and TRBJ2-3; D not certain. The CDR3 contains 11 residues. Germline-derived CDR1 and CDR2 are MDHEN and SYDVKM. V gave up 7 bases and J gave up 4 bases, with 6 bases separating them. The full variable domain, in which reference TRBV28 and TRBJ2-3 provide the parts outside the CDR3, is DVKVTQSSRYLVKRTGEKVFLECVQDMDHENMFWYRQDPGLGLRLIYFSYDVKMKEKGDIPEGYSVSREKKERFSLILESASTNQTSMYLCASIWSDTQYFGPGTRLTVL.

The chain joins TRBV6-5 to TRBJ1-1, with 10 bases that match TRBD1. The CDR3 length is 14 residues. Germline V gives CDR1 MNHEY, CDR2 SVGAGI. Trimming removed 4 bases from V and 3 bases from J; junction bases left unmatched: 2. The CDR3 loop is CASSSGTGDTEAFF. For the CDR3, the DNA is TGTGCCAGCAGTTCCGGGACAGGGGACACTGAAGCTTTCTTT.

The V and J genes are TRBV7-6 and TRBJ2-7; D assignment may be TRBD1 or TRBD2 (5 bases each). CDR1 and CDR2 (germline): SGHVS, FNYEAQ. This CDR3 has 14 residues. V lost 5 bases, J lost 6 bases, and 17 bases lay in between. The CDR3 region has the DNA TGTGCCAGCAGCAATCGGGACCAAGCGGCCGAGCAGTACTTC. This codes for CASSNRDQAAEQYF.

This clone was counted once. This chain links TRBV6-6 with TRBJ1-2; no clear D. The CDR3 extends over 14 amino acids. Looked up from germline, CDR1 is MNHNY and CDR2 is SVGAGI (reference sequence). The ends were cut back, 5 bases at V and 5 bases at J, with 15 bases in the middle. In DNA, the CDR3 is TGTGCCAGCAGTGAGACCACCGTTGGGTATGGCTACACCTTC. As protein: CASSETTVGYGYTF.

The chain has TRBV19 and TRBJ2-3; no definite D call. Germline V gene data show CDR1 as LNHDA and CDR2 as SQIVND (reference sequence). This CDR3 has 12 amino acids. Trimming removed 3 bases from V and 9 bases from J, with 10 bases in between. CDR3 region: CASSMTGDTQYF. In DNA form, the CDR3 reads TGTGCCAGTAGTATGACTGGAGACACGCAGTATTTT.

This chain links TRBV25-1 with TRBJ2-7, with 9 nucleotides matching TRBD1. The CDR3 runs 15 residues. Germline values: CDR1 MGHDK, CDR2 SYGVNS. V shed 10 bases and J 3 bases; nucleotides not matched to a gene: 13. CDR3 nucleotide sequence: TGTGCCAACTCACCCCGGGACAGGGTGATCTACGAGCAGTACTTC. It encodes CANSPRDRVIYEQYF.

J is TRBJ1-2 and V is TRBV6-6; 8 bases map to TRBD1. V was clipped by 9 bases and J by 2 bases; unmatched bases: 2. This CDR3 spans 12 amino acids. CDR1 and CDR2 from the germline V gene are MNHNY and SVGAGI (reference sequence). The CDR3 sequence is CASRQGNYGYTF. CDR3 DNA sequence: TGTGCCAGTAGACAGGGGAACTATGGCTACACCTTC.

This chain links TRBV27 with TRBJ2-5; D uncertain. The CDR3 runs to 12 residues. Germline loops: CDR1 MNHEY, CDR2 SMNVEV (reference sequence). Trimming stripped 3 bases from V and 5 bases from J, with 7 bases between. The CDR3 region is CASSLTGETQYF. The CDR3 DNA reads TGTGCCAGCAGTTTGACTGGGGAGACCCAGTACTTC.